The 15 T cell receptor beta chains reported below all come from one sample, sequenced in a study of CD8+CD57+ T cells in acquired aplastic anemia. It was patients with CD8+CD57+ cell expansion by flow cytometry who were chosen for sequencing. Genomic DNA served as template for TCR beta VDJ and CDR3 profiling. TCRdb analysed the reads with MiXCR anew, one entry per CDR3 protein. In the table there are about 200,000 distinct CDR3 sequences, around three fifths of which are singletons. Sequenced material: sorted CD4+, CD8+, or CD8+CD57+ T cells (not recorded which) from PBMCs. Every receptor here comes from a human donor with aplastic anemia.

This clonotype appeared a few times. The rearrangement links TRBV24-1 to TRBJ2-3; no clear D. The germline V and J ends were trimmed by 1 base and 5 bases, with 9 bases remaining between them. Germline assignment: CDR1 KGHDR and CDR2 SFDVKD. The CDR3 has 14 residues. The CDR3 bases are TGTGCCACCAGTGATTTAACGAGGAGAGATACGCAGTATTTT. It is translated as CATSDLTRRDTQYF.

The chain recombines TRBV29-1 with TRBJ1-1; 8 bases agree with TRBD1. Germline-derived CDR1 and CDR2 are SQVTM and ANQGSEA. This CDR3 region has 12 residues. V shed 7 bases, J shed 5 bases, and the junction held 6 bases outside the gene matches. Here the CDR3 reads CSGTGGVTEAFF. DNA for the CDR3: TGCAGCGGTACAGGGGGGGTAACTGAAGCTTTCTTT.

The chain is built from TRBV9 and TRBJ2-7; TRBD1 or TRBD2 may be the D gene (6 bases each). V lost 0 bases to trimming and J lost 9 bases, with 19 bases between them. Germline loops: CDR1 SGDLS, CDR2 YYNGEE. The CDR3 extends over 15 amino acids. CDR3 bases: TGTGCCAGCAGCGTAGGCCCGGGAGACAGGACCTCGCAGTACTTC. This gives the protein CASSVGPGDRTSQYF.

In its sample, this clonotype was seen many times. The gene calls are TRBV7-8 and TRBJ2-1, with 16 bases aligning to TRBD2. The germline V gene encodes CDR1 SGHVS and CDR2 FQNEAQ. Trimming took 5 bases from V and 0 from J; bases not matched to a gene: 4. This CDR3 has 18 amino acids. CDR3 sequence: CASSQGLAGGLSYNEQFF. CDR3 nucleotide sequence: TGTGCCAGCAGCCAGGGACTAGCGGGGGGGCTCTCCTACAATGAGCAGTTCTTC. The complete variable domain, with remaining parts taken from reference TRBV7-8 and TRBJ2-1, reads GAGVSQSPRYKVAKRGQDVALRCDPISGHVSLFWYQQALGQGPEFLTYFQNEAQLDKSGLPSDRFFAERPEGSVSTLKIQRTQQEDSAVYLCASSQGLAGGLSYNEQFFGPGTRLTVL.

V is TRBV5-1 and J is TRBJ2-7; 7 bases map to TRBD1. Germline loops: CDR1 SGHRS, CDR2 YFSETQ. This CDR3 is 13 amino acids long. The V gene end was trimmed by 4 bases and the J gene end by 2 bases; junction bases not matched to a gene: 3. The DNA of the CDR3 is TGCGCCAGCAGCCAGACAGGGACCTACGAGCAGTACTTC. Translated: CASSQTGTYEQYF.

The rearrangement joins TRBV7-2 to TRBJ1-6; D remains ambiguous. The germline V gene has CDR1 SGHTA and CDR2 FQGNSA. CDR3 length equals 15 residues. The ends were cut back, 5 bases at V and 10 bases at J, with 18 bases in the middle. CDR3 nucleotides: TGTGCCAGCAGCCCATCCCAGCTCCATGACTCACCCCTCCACTTT. Encoded protein: CASSPSQLHDSPLHF.

The table lists this clonotype with a count of one. The V call is TRBV20-1, the J call TRBJ2-3; 11 bases align to TRBD2. The CDR3 runs 15 residues. Germline assignment: CDR1 DFQATT and CDR2 SNEGSKA (reference sequence). V lost 5 bases to trimming and J lost 2 bases; unmatched junction nucleotides: 6. CDR3 sequence (DNA): TGCAGTGCTGAGGGGACTAGCGGCAACACAGATACGCAGTATTTT. Translation gives CSAEGTSGNTDTQYF.

This clonotype came up a few times. Relative to the germline gene, one junction end is altered; a read error may explain this. The J gene is TRBJ1-1, the V gene TRBV10-3; weak D call: TRBD1 (5 bases). The CDR3 is 13 amino acids. The germline V gene has CDR1 ENHRY and CDR2 SYGVKD. CDR3 nucleotide sequence: TGTGCCATCAGATCACAGGTGAACACTGAGGCTTTCTTT. It yields the protein CAIRSQVNTEAFF.

The chain carries TRBV12-3 or TRBV12-4 and TRBJ2-2; D is possibly TRBD1 or TRBD2 (5 bases each). V was shortened by 3 bases and J by 6 bases, with 14 bases between the two germline ends. This CDR3 is 15 amino acids long. The CDR3 protein is CASSFVPLGAGELFF. The CDR3 coding sequence is TGTGCCAGCAGTTTTGTCCCTCTGGGGGCCGGGGAGCTGTTTTTT.

J is TRBJ1-2 and V is TRBV20-1; 7 nucleotides match TRBD1. CDR1 and CDR2 (germline): DFQATT, SNEGSKA (reference sequence). Germline trimming cut 5 bases from V and 4 bases from J; bases unmatched to any gene: 10. The CDR3 is made up of 14 amino acids. CDR3 sequence (DNA): TGCAGTGCTCCGTGGGAGGGGGCTAGCTATGGCTACACCTTC. This codes for CSAPWEGASYGYTF.

The chain joins TRBV5-5 to TRBJ1-1; D ambiguous. CDR3 length: 14 amino acids. CDR1 is SGHKS, CDR2 YYEKEE, per germline (reference sequence). V gave up 0 bases and J gave up 4 bases, with 10 bases separating them. In DNA, the CDR3 is TGTGCCAGCAGCTTGGACACCTTGATCACTGAAGCTTTCTTT. It codes for CASSLDTLITEAFF. The entire variable domain, with the rest obtained from reference TRBV5-5 and TRBJ1-1, is as follows: DAGVTQSPTHLIKTRGQQVTLRCSPISGHKSVSWYQQVLGQGPQFIFQYYEKEERGRGNFPDRFSARQFPNYSSELNVNALLLGDSALYLCASSLDTLITEAFFGQGTRLTVV.

V is TRBV19 and J is TRBJ1-2; perhaps TRBD1 as D (6 bases). Trimming took 1 base from V and 7 from J, leaving 16 bases between them. There are 15 residues in the CDR3. The germline V gene encodes CDR1 LNHDA and CDR2 SQIVND (reference sequence). The CDR3 bases are TGTGCCAGTAGTATAGTGGGCGACAGGCTTGGTGGCTACACCTTC. Protein product: CASSIVGDRLGGYTF.

The genes are TRBV10-3 and TRBJ2-1; D perhaps matches TRBD1 (6 bases). The V and J ends lost 9 bases and 9 bases respectively, with 33 bases between them. The CDR3 contains 18 residues. Looked up from germline, CDR1 is ENHRY and CDR2 is SYGVKD. The CDR3 loop is CAMSEPPTGPIKSSEQFF. As DNA, the CDR3 is TGTGCCATGAGCGAGCCACCGACAGGCCCAATCAAATCAAGTGAGCAGTTCTTC.

The CDR3: CASSLQTFYYEQYF. Written as DNA, the CDR3 is TGTGCCAGCAGCTTACAAACTTTCTACTACGAGCAGTACTTC. The J gene is TRBJ2-7, the V gene TRBV7-2, with D unclear. The CDR3 has 14 amino acids. The germline gives CDR1 SGHTA, CDR2 FQGNSA. V lost 2 bases to trimming and J lost 3 bases, with 11 bases between them.

V usage is TRBV12-3 or TRBV12-4 and J usage is TRBJ2-7; TRBD1 is a possible D gene (6 bases). V was cut by 5 bases and J by 1 base, with 12 bases left in between. The CDR3 runs to 14 residues. The CDR3 spells CASSNRDGSYEQYF. The CDR3 DNA follows: TGTGCCAGCAGTAACAGGGACGGATCCTACGAGCAGTACTTC.